What follows describes a single T cell receptor beta chain. After removal of 0 bases from V and 5 bases from J, the junction contained 4 bases not matched to a gene. Germline-derived CDR1 and CDR2 are MGHRA and YSYEKL. This CDR3 has 15 residues. The assay was immunoSEQ multiplex PCR, and TCRdb's table has in-frame clones only and misses some. Altogether 700,000 or so clones are present, over 75% being singletons, with the ten largest covering roughly 0.01%. This sample was included in a study of shared T cell receptors in the human thymus. This sample was shared with a second study, whose subject was human thymus T cells.

The sequenced sample consisted of thymocytes. This chain links TRBV4-1 with TRBJ2-7, with 10 bases that match TRBD2. The TCR originated in a girl less than two years old with a congenital heart defect. The CDR3 DNA reads TGCGCCAGCAGCCAAGAAGAAGCGGGGGGGGACGAGCAGTACTTC. Translating gives CASSQEEAGGDEQYF.